The next 32 T cell receptor beta chains were all read from a single sample in a study of tumor and adjacent non-tumor tissue in lung cancer. TCRbeta libraries were built with three rounds of nested PCR, modified from ARM-PCR. TCRdb itself ran the multiplex PCR reads through MiXCR, one entry per CDR3 protein. The sample lists tens of thousands of distinct CDR3 sequences, 74% seen once, with roughly a quarter in the top ten. No cell sorting was done before RNA was extracted from the tissue. More than 3 cm separated this lung sample from the edge of the tumor. The sequenced material came from distant non-tumor lung tissue. The receptor set was obtained from a woman aged 55-70 years with non-small cell lung cancer.

The rearrangement uses TRBV4-2 and TRBJ2-7, with a tentative D call TRBD2 (5 bases). Germline CDR1 and CDR2: LGHNA and YNFKEQ. The CDR3 totals 13 residues. The V end was cut by 1 base, the J end by 4 bases, with 8 bases between. CDR3 sequence (DNA): TGTGCCAGCAGCCAAGCCCGGGGTTACGAGCAGTACTTC. Translation gives CASSQARGYEQYF.

This clonotype ranks as medium-sized. The V call is TRBV4-3, the J call TRBJ2-1; TRBD2 is a possible D gene (5 bases). V dropped 4 bases and J dropped 2 bases, with 15 bases sitting between them. CDR1 is LGHNA, CDR2 YSLEER, per germline. This CDR3 has 16 amino acids. Here the CDR3 reads CASSPRTQYAYNEQFF. CDR3 nucleotide sequence: TGCGCCAGCAGCCCTAGGACTCAATACGCCTACAATGAGCAGTTCTTC.

Comments on this clonotype: Without the conserved terminal phenylalanine or tryptophan, this CDR3 likely stems from a read error. The CDR3 sequence is CASSAYREGGTDTQYI. The CDR3 region has the DNA TGTGCCAGCAGTGCATACAGGGAGGGAGGCACGGATACGCAGTATATT. The chain links TRBV6-1 to TRBJ2-3; TRBD2 is a possible D gene (7 bases). The V gene's germline CDR1 is MNHNS and CDR2 SASEGT. The CDR3 length is 16 residues.

The chain has TRBV28 and TRBJ2-1; 9 bases align to TRBD1. With V trimmed by 9 bases and J by 8 bases, 11 bases remained unmatched. CDR3 length: 14 amino acids. Germline CDR1 reads MDHEN; CDR2 reads SYDVKM. Here the CDR3 reads CASSTTGGFDEQFF. As DNA, the CDR3 is TGTGCCAGTAGTACGACAGGGGGGTTCGATGAGCAGTTCTTC.

As to this clonotype: The junction shows a germline mismatch at one end, possibly a read error. The chain employs TRBV12-3 or TRBV12-4 and TRBJ2-7, with D maybe TRBD1 (5 bases). The CDR3 loop spans 14 amino acids. DNA for the CDR3: TGTGCCAGCAGTCCTCTAAGGGGCTCCCACGAACAGTACTTC. Amino acid sequence: CASSPLRGSHEQYF.

The chain has TRBV12-3 or TRBV12-4 and TRBJ1-1, with D perhaps TRBD1 (5 bases). The CDR3 runs to 12 residues. V gave up 10 bases and J gave up 3 bases, with 12 bases separating them. CDR3 loop: CAIQEGYTEAFF. CDR3 in DNA: TGTGCCATACAGGAGGGCTACACTGAAGCTTTCTTT.

This chain joins TRBV11-2 and TRBJ2-7; TRBD2 aligns across 12 bases. The CDR3 length is 15 residues. Germline assignment: CDR1 SGHAT and CDR2 FQNNGV. CDR3 in DNA: TGTGTCAACAGCTACGTGACTAGCGGGAGCTACGAGCAGTACTTC. It is translated as CVNSYVTSGSYEQYF.

Points on this clonotype: An end of the junction differs from the germline gene, which may be a read error. The chain has TRBV5-6 and TRBJ1-5; tentative D call: TRBD1 (6 bases). This CDR3 is 14 amino acids long. From germline, CDR1 is SGHDT and CDR2 YYEEEE. The CDR3 is CVSSRGEGQQPQHF. Written as DNA, the CDR3 is TGTGTCAGCAGCAGGGGAGAGGGACAACAGCCCCAGCATTTT.

A few counts support this clonotype. Here the CDR3 omits its conserved ending phenylalanine or tryptophan, so a read error is the likely source. This rearrangement joins TRBV11-2 to TRBJ2-2; D not certain. Trimming stripped 3 bases from V and 8 bases from J, with 10 bases between. The CDR3 is made up of 13 amino acids. Per the germline V gene, CDR1 is SGHAT and CDR2 is FQNNGV. This CDR3 reads CASSFFQTGELFI. The CDR3 region has the DNA TGTGCCAGCAGCTTTTTCCAGACAGGGGAGCTGTTTATT.

Note on this clonotype: Since no conserved phenylalanine or tryptophan closes the CDR3, a read error is the likely cause. V gene TRBV5-1 combines with J gene TRBJ2-5, with D unclear. The CDR3 is 16 amino acids. The ends were cut back, 2 bases at V and 2 bases at J, with 16 bases in the middle. In germline, CDR1 is SGHRS, CDR2 YFSETQ. The CDR3 loop is CASSFFVTGLQETQYL. CDR3 nucleotide sequence: TGCGCCAGCAGCTTCTTCGTGACCGGCCTACAAGAGACCCAGTACTTA.

Comments on this clonotype: The junction departs from germline at one end; a sequencing error may be responsible. This chain connects TRBV6-2 or TRBV6-3 to TRBJ2-2; perhaps TRBD2 as D (5 bases). Germline V gives CDR1 MNHEY, CDR2 SVGEGT. The CDR3 runs 17 residues. CDR3 in DNA: TGTGCCATCAGTTATACCCAACAGAGGGCCAACAGCGGGGAGCTGTTTTTT. Encoded protein: CAISYTQQRANSGELFF.

Comment on this clonotype: A read error may be the cause here, since a much bigger clone is one base away. The rearrangement uses TRBV24-1 and TRBJ2-1, with D unclear. The germline gives CDR1 KGHDR, CDR2 SFDVKD. CDR3 length equals 19 residues. As DNA, the CDR3 is TGTTCCACCAGTGATTTCCGAAAAAGAAGCAACTCCCTCAACAATGAGCAGTTCTTC. Amino acid sequence: CSTSDFRKRSNSLNNEQFF.

This clonotype came up once. A read error may produce the germline difference seen at one junction end. CDR3 amino acids: CASSLFSGGADEQLF. The CDR3 DNA reads TGTGCCAGCAGCTTATTTAGCGGGGGGGCGGATGAGCAGCTCTTC. J is TRBJ2-1 and V is TRBV11-2; 11 nucleotides align to TRBD2. Per germline, CDR1 SGHAT and CDR2 FQNNGV. The CDR3 loop spans 15 amino acids.

The chain uses TRBV12-5 and TRBJ2-3, with a possible D match to TRBD1 (5 bases). In germline, CDR1 is LGHNT, CDR2 FRNRAP. Trimming cost V 8 bases and J 4 bases, with 16 bases left between them. CDR3 length: 14 amino acids. CDR3: CASRNRQGPDTQYF. In nucleotides, the CDR3 is TGTGCTAGTCGTAACCGGCAGGGCCCAGATACGCAGTATTTT.

This clonotype was seen a single time. V usage is TRBV6-2 or TRBV6-3 and J usage is TRBJ2-7; possible D gene TRBD2, 5 bases. The length of the CDR3 is 16 residues. Per germline, CDR1 MNHEY and CDR2 SVGEGT. The CDR3: CTNITRKTTGFHKQYF. The CDR3 DNA is TGTACCAACATCACCAGGAAGACAACGGGGTTTCACAAGCAGTACTTC.

This clonotype was detected ten times or more. The chain combines TRBV6-1 with TRBJ2-5; a possible D gene is TRBD1 (6 bases). V lost 2 bases and J lost 4, with 14 bases in between. This CDR3 region has 15 residues. Germline lookup yields CDR1 MNHNS and CDR2 SASEGT. CDR3 protein: CASSEWAGAAETQYF. The CDR3 nucleotides are TGTGCCAGCAGTGAATGGGCAGGGGCGGCAGAGACCCAGTACTTC.

Comments on this clonotype: A much larger clonotype is one base distant, so this may be a read error. V is TRBV12-5 and J is TRBJ1-1, with D tentatively TRBD1 (6 bases). The CDR3 sequence is 13 residues long. Per the germline V gene, CDR1 is LGHNT and CDR2 is FRNRAP. The V end lost 7 bases, the J end lost 7 bases, and 16 bases lay between the germline ends. In nucleotides, the CDR3 is TGTGCTAGTGATTCGTTACAGGGCGGTGAAGCTTTCTTT. This encodes CASDSLQGGEAFF.

V is TRBV11-1 and J is TRBJ2-7; D uncertain. V dropped 6 bases and J dropped 2 bases, with 14 bases sitting between them. The CDR3 is made up of 14 amino acids. The germline V gene encodes CDR1 SGHAT and CDR2 FQDESV (reference sequence). CDR3 coding DNA: TGTGCCAGCAGAATAGATACGGAAACCTACGAGCAGTACTTC. This gives the protein CASRIDTETYEQYF.

With respect to this clonotype: Given a much more abundant clone one base away, this may be a read error. The chain couples TRBV20-1 to TRBJ2-5, with a weak D call TRBD1 (6 bases). CDR1 is DFQATT, CDR2 SNEGSKA, per germline (reference sequence). The CDR3 length is 13 residues. V shed 5 bases and J shed 2 bases, with 12 bases lying between them. Written as DNA, the CDR3 is TGCAGTGCTCTCCTGGACAGACAAGAGACCCAGTACTTC. Encoded protein: CSALLDRQETQYF.

In its sample, this clonotype was seen a few times. J is TRBJ2-3 and V is TRBV11-2, with D hard to call. Germline loops: CDR1 SGHAT, CDR2 FQNNGV. Trimming pared 5 bases from V and 1 base from J, leaving 4 bases between. The CDR3 contains 12 residues. CDR3 sequence: CASSHRTDTQYF. DNA of the CDR3: TGTGCCAGCAGCCACCGCACAGATACGCAGTATTTT.

Concerning this clonotype: A read error may account for a junction end that differs from germline. The gene calls are TRBV12-3 or TRBV12-4 and TRBJ1-1, with 11 bases fitting TRBD1. The CDR3 has 17 residues. The CDR3 DNA is TGTGCCAGCAGTTATCCTGACTTGGACAGGGGGCGAACTGAAGCTCTCTTT. Amino acid sequence: CASSYPDLDRGRTEALF.

This clonotype occurred once. V and J are TRBV6-2 or TRBV6-3 and TRBJ1-1, with D possibly being TRBD1 (5 bases). CDR1 is MNHEY, CDR2 SVGEGT, per germline. This CDR3 is 14 amino acids long. As DNA, the CDR3 is TGTGAGAGCAGATACTCGGGGGGGGTTCCTGAAGCTTTCTTT. Protein product: CESRYSGGVPEAFF.

As regards this clonotype: One end of the junction varies from germline; a read error may be responsible. V usage is TRBV6-2 or TRBV6-3 and J usage is TRBJ1-1; no firm D call. There are 14 residues in the CDR3. CDR1 is MNHEY and CDR2 is SVGEGT in the germline V gene. The CDR3, as DNA: TGTGCCAGTACCACCGACTGGGTGAACACTGAAGTTTTCTTT. This gives the protein CASTTDWVNTEVFF.

The rearrangement links TRBV6-5 to TRBJ2-3; TRBD1 might be the D (6 bases). CDR1 is MNHEY and CDR2 is SVGAGI in the germline V gene. Deletions cut 7 bases from V and 8 bases from J, with 25 bases between. CDR3 length: 16 residues. Here the CDR3 DNA reads TGTGCCAGCACCACCGGCGGCAGGGGTCGCGGAGGTACGCAGTATTTT. Translated, it gives CASTTGGRGRGGTQYF.

This clonotype appeared a single time. The chain couples TRBV18 to TRBJ2-3; TRBD1 might be the D (5 bases). V was pared by 5 bases and J by 3 bases, with 12 bases between. The length of the CDR3 is 14 residues. Germline lookup yields CDR1 KGHSH and CDR2 LQKENI. The CDR3 DNA is TGTGCCAGCTCAGCGGACATGAGAACAGATACGCAGTATTTT. This encodes CASSADMRTDTQYF.

V and J are TRBV4-3 and TRBJ2-3; tentatively, D is TRBD1 or TRBD2 (5 bases each). The CDR3 runs to 14 residues. The V gene's germline CDR1 is LGHNA and CDR2 YSLEER. V was shortened by 4 bases and J by 3 bases, with 11 bases between the two germline ends. The CDR3 region is CASSRDHNTDTQYF. In DNA, the CDR3 is TGCGCCAGCAGCCGGGACCATAATACAGATACGCAGTATTTT.

The gene calls are TRBV25-1 and TRBJ1-5; D perhaps matches TRBD1 (6 bases). This CDR3 contains 14 residues. V was pared by 4 bases and J by 6 bases, with 13 bases between. CDR1 and CDR2 (germline): MGHDK, SYGVNS. The CDR3 bases are TGTGCCAGCAGTGGATGGGGGGGCGGTCAGCCCCAGCATTTT. Amino acids: CASSGWGGGQPQHF.

This clonotype has only a few counts. A much more abundant neighbour one base away suggests this may be a read error. This sequence joins TRBV28 and TRBJ1-1; 7 bases map to TRBD1. Germline assignment: CDR1 MDHEN and CDR2 SYDVKM. CDR3 length: 15 residues. This chain's CDR3 is CASSSPGTVNTEASF. In nucleotides, the CDR3 is TGTGCCAGCAGTTCCCCCGGGACAGTGAACACTGAAGCTTCCTTT.

The CDR3, as DNA: TGTGTCTGCACAGGGAGGGTCACTGAAGCTTTCTTT. Translated, it gives CVCTGRVTEAFF. The chain carries TRBV30 and TRBJ1-1; a possible D gene is TRBD1 (6 bases). The CDR3 covers 12 residues. Germline values: CDR1 GTSNPN, CDR2 SVGIG (reference sequence).

The chain recombines TRBV6-2 or TRBV6-3 with TRBJ2-3; D gene unclear. Trimming took 6 bases from V and 12 from J, leaving 13 bases between them. Per the germline V gene, CDR1 is MNHEY and CDR2 is SVGEGT. The CDR3 totals 11 residues. The CDR3 DNA is TGTGCCAGCAGATGGCATGGGGTCCAGTATTTT. Translated, it gives CASRWHGVQYF.

The chain has TRBV6-5 and TRBJ2-5; 10 bases fit TRBD1. CDR1 and CDR2 from the germline V gene are MNHEY and SVGAGI. The CDR3 covers 14 residues. V dropped 5 bases and J dropped 7; count of bases not matched to a gene: 7. The CDR3 sequence is CASSRTGGRRTQYF. The CDR3 DNA reads as TGTGCCAGCAGTAGGACAGGGGGTCGAAGGACCCAGTACTTC.

A word on this clonotype: Mismatch with germline at one junction end may stem from a read error. The chain joins TRBV28 to TRBJ1-1; D is uncertain. Germline V CDR1 and CDR2: MDHEN, SYDVKM. The CDR3 consists of 15 residues. The chain's CDR3 is CASILLPPTYTVAFF. CDR3 in DNA: TGTGCCAGCATTTTATTGCCTCCTACCTACACAGTAGCTTTCTTT.